This T cell receptor beta chain originates from a study of blood T cell repertoires in COVID-19 (dated by TCRdb to the early 2020s). About the investigation overall: The collaborator samples originated in the United States, Italy and Spain and spanned the acute and convalescent phases of COVID-19. The samples were drawn from the first 160 participants of the ongoing ImmuneRACE study and from roughly 1,300 subjects provided by 6 global collaborators. The sample metadata nearly always contained a de-identified subject ID, COVID-19 status, age in years and sex. Deeply sampled blood TCRbeta repertoires from subjects exposed to, actively infected with, or recovered from COVID-19 were included in the dataset. The material from the prospective study consisted of cDNA or gDNA derived from T cells, B-cell-depleted T cells, or PBMCs. A freely available public database, intended as a resource for researchers studying the immune response to SARS-CoV-2, is where the repertoires were released. Where available, HLA class I and class II types were taken from metadata supplied by the sample provider and were not determined by assay-based typing.

TCRbeta CDR3 regions were amplified from genomic DNA using the immunoSEQ Assay, a bias-controlled multiplex PCR. From the authors' description of their analysis: The number of nucleated cells in each sample was estimated by amplification of reference gene primers within the assay. To quantify the absolute abundance of each unique TCRbeta CDR3 rearrangement, sequence reads were collapsed and filtered. For each sample, productive Simpson clonality was calculated as the square root of Simpson's diversity index over productive rearrangements. TCRdb provides this immuneACCESS table in a form limited to in-frame rearrangements. Some clones are lacking; in checked studies, under half of them reflect an unresolved V gene, and why the rest are absent is not known. D and trimming were read from the DNA, whereas the V and J calls and clone size are those reported in that table. This sample holds 200,000 to 300,000 clones; roughly 87% were observed only once. The biggest ten clones account for approximately 0.7% of the sample.

The paper's findings and limits, for the study overall: The amount of clinical and demographic metadata varied by source and participant and was provided uncurated.

Whole blood was collected in K2EDTA tubes by collaborating institutions according to the institutions' own protocols. Collaborator samples were shipped for TCRbeta analysis as frozen whole blood, isolated PBMCs, or DNA extracted from either sample type. In the germline V gene (reference sequence), CDR1 corresponds to SGHNT and CDR2 to YYREEE. From the cysteine through the phenylalanine, the CDR3 covers 15 amino acids. The read is trimmed to its CDR3 DNA, 45 bases read in frame from base 1. The V and J ends are trimmed by 2 bases and 0 bases, leaving 12 bases between them. Comment on this clone: Its cognate antigen has yet to be identified. No much larger clone exists at a distance of one base, and base qualities are not known.

The V and J segments used are TRBV5-4 and TRBJ2-7; TRBD2 is possibly the D segment (5 matching bases). The sequence came from a human donor in a cohort sampled during active COVID-19. Source material: peripheral blood. In nucleotide form, the sequence is TGTGCCAGCAGCTTAGGAGGACCGAGCTCCTACGAGCAGTACTTC. It encodes CASSLGGPSSYEQYF.